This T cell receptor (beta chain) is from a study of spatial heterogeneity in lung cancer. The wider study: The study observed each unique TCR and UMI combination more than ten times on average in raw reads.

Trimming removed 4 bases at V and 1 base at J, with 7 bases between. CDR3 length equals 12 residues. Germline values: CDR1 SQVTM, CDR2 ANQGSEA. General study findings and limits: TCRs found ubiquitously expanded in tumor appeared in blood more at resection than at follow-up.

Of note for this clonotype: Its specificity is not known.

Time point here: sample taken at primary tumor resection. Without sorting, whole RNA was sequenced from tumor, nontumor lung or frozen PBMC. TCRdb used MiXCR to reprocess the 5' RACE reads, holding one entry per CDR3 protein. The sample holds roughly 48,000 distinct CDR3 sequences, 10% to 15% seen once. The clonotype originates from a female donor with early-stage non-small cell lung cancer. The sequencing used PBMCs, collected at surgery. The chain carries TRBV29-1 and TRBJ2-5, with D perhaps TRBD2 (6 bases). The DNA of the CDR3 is TGCAGCGTTGTCGGGGGCCAAGAGACCCAGTACTTC. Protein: CSVVGGQETQYF.